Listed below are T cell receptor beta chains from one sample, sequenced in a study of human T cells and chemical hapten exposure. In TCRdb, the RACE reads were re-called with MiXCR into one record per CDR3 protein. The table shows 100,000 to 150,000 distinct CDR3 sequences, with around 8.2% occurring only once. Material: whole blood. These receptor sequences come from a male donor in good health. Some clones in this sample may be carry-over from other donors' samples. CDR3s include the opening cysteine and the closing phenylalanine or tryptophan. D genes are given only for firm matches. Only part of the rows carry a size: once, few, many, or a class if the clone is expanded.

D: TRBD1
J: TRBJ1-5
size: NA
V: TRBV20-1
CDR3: CSASGTGDQPQHF
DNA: TGCAGTGCTAGTGGGACAGGGGATCAGCCCCAGCATTTT

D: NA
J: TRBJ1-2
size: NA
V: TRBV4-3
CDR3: CASSQGIGDGHYGYTF
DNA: TGTGCCAGCAGCCAAGGAATTGGGGACGGCCACTATGGCTACACCTTC

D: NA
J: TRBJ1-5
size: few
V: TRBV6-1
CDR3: CASSEAWGSNQPQHF
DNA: TGTGCCAGCAGTGAAGCCTGGGGAAGCAATCAGCCCCAGCATTTT

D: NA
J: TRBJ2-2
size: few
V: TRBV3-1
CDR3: CASSQDRDTGELFF
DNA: TGTGCCAGCAGCCAAGATCGCGACACCGGGGAGCTGTTTTTT

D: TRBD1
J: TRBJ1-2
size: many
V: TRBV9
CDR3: CASSTRPDREANYGYTF
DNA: TGTGCCAGCAGCACGAGACCGGACAGGGAAGCTAACTATGGCTACACCTTC

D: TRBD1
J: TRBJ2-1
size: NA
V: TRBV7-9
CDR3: CASSAIIRDRIYNEQFF
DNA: TGTGCCAGCAGCGCAATCATCCGGGACAGGATCTACAATGAGCAGTTCTTC

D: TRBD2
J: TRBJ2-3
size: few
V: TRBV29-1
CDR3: CSVDSRTSPQTDTQYF
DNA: TGCAGCGTTGATTCGCGGACTAGCCCGCAGACAGATACGCAGTATTTT

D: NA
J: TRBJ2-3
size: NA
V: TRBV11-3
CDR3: CASSLESDTQYF
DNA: TGTGCCAGCAGCTTAGAGTCAGATACGCAGTATTTT

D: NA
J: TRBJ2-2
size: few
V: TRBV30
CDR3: CAWSLGTETNTGELFF
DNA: TGTGCCTGGTCTCTGGGGACGGAAACGAACACCGGGGAGCTGTTTTTT

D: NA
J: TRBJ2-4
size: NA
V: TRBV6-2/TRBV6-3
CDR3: CASSYSPGRPNIQYF
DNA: TGTGCCAGCAGTTACTCCCCGGGACGCCCAAACATTCAGTACTTC

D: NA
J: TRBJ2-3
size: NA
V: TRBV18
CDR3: CASYQGGFSQDTQYF
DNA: TGTGCCAGCTACCAAGGCGGTTTTTCACAAGATACGCAGTATTTT

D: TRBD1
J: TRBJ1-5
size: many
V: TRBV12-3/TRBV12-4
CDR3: CASSSLGTGNQPQHF
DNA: TGTGCCAGCAGTTCCCTCGGGACAGGGAATCAGCCCCAGCATTTT

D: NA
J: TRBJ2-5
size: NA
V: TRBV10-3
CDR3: CAISGFQETQYF
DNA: TGTGCCATCAGTGGCTTTCAAGAGACCCAGTACTTC

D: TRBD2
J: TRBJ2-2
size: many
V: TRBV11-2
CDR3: CASSTSGGMNTGELFF
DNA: TGTGCCAGCAGCACTAGCGGGGGGATGAACACCGGGGAGCTGTTTTTT

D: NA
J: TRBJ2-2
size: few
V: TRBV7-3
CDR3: CASSPRFPAGELFF
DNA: TGTGCCAGCAGCCCCCGTTTTCCTGCCGGGGAGCTGTTTTTT

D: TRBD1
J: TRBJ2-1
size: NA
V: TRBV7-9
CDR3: CASSLAQGALDNEQFF
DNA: TGTGCCAGCAGCTTAGCACAGGGGGCGCTGGACAATGAGCAGTTCTTC

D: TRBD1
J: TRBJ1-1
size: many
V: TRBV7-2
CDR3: CASSRRTGLNTEAFF
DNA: TGTGCCAGCAGCCGACGGACAGGCCTGAACACTGAAGCTTTCTTT

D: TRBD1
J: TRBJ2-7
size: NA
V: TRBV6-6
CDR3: CASSYPGTGNEQYF
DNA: TGTGCCAGCAGTTACCCCGGGACAGGGAACGAGCAGTACTTC

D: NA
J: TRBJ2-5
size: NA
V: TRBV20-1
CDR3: CSARPPVGETQYF
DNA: TGCAGTGCTAGACCCCCCGTGGGGGAGACCCAGTACTTC

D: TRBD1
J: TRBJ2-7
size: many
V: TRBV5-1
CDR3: CASSLVRQGVTYEQYF
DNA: TGCGCCAGCAGCTTGGTTCGTCAGGGGGTTACCTACGAGCAGTACTTC

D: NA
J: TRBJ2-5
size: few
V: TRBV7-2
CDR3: CASSFPAYQETQYF
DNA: TGTGCCAGCAGCTTTCCGGCGTACCAAGAGACCCAGTACTTC

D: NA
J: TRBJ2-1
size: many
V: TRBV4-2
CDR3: CASSQGSAEQFF
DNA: TGTGCCAGCAGCCAAGGGTCGGCCGAGCAGTTCTTC

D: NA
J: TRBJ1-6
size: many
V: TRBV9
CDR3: CASSVAGADSPLHF
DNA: TGTGCCAGCAGCGTAGCGGGGGCGGATTCACCCCTCCACTTT

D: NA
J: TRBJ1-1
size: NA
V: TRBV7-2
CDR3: CASSSPGSTGNTEAFF
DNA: TGTGCCAGCAGCTCCCCTGGATCCACAGGGAACACTGAAGCTTTCTTT

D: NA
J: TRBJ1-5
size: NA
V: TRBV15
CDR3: CATSRDLGRRNSNQPQHF
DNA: TGTGCCACCAGCAGAGATCTAGGGCGAAGGAATAGCAATCAGCCCCAGCATTTT

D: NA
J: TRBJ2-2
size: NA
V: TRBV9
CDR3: CASSGGDSTGELFF
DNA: TGTGCCAGCAGTGGGGGGGACAGCACCGGGGAGCTGTTTTTT

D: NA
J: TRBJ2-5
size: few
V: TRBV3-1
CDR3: CASSQDPGHEETQYF
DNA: TGTGCCAGCAGCCAAGATCCCGGGCACGAAGAGACCCAGTACTTC

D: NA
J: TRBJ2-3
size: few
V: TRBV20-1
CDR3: CSARDFPFRDTDTQYF
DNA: TGCAGTGCTAGAGATTTTCCCTTCCGAGACACAGATACGCAGTATTTT

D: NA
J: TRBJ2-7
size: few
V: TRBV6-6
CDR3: CASSAQRSYEQYF
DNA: TGTGCCAGCAGTGCCCAGAGATCCTACGAGCAGTACTTT

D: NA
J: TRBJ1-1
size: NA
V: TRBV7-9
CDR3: CASSSRRQADRNTEAFF
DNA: TGTGCCAGCAGCTCCCGGAGGCAGGCAGATAGGAACACTGAAGCTTTCTTT

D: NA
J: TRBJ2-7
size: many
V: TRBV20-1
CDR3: CSARDDLTSYYEQYF
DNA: TGCAGTGCTAGAGATGACCTCACATCTTACTACGAGCAGTACTTC

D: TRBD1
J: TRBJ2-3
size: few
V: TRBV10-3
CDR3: CAISDRGSADTQYF
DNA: TGTGCCATCAGTGACAGGGGGTCCGCAGATACGCAGTATTTT

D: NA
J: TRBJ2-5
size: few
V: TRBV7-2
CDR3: CASSLVIHQETQYF
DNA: TGTGCCAGCAGCTTAGTAATCCACCAAGAGACCCAGTACTTC

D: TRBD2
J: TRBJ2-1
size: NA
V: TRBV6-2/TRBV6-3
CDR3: CASSYSTSGRPRIEDEQFF
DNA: TGTGCCAGCAGTTACTCAACTAGCGGGAGGCCCCGTATTGAGGATGAGCAGTTCTTC

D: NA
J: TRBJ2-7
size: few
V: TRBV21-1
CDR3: CASSTTYAGVYEQYF
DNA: TGTGCCAGCAGCACTACCTACGCGGGGGTATACGAGCAGTACTTC

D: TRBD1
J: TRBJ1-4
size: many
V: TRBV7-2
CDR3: CEDRSTNEKLFF
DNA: TGTGAGGACAGGTCAACTAATGAAAAACTGTTTTTT

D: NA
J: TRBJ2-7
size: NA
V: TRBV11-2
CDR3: CASSNNAWETYEQYF
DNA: TGTGCCAGCAGCAACAACGCCTGGGAGACCTACGAGCAGTACTTC

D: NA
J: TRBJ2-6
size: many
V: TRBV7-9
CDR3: CASSLERANVLTF
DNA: TGTGCCAGCAGCTTAGAACGGGCCAACGTCCTGACTTTC

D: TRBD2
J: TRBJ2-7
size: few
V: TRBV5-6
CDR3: CASSLVRLAGNEQYF
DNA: TGTGCCAGCAGCTTGGTACGACTAGCGGGAAACGAGCAGTACTTC

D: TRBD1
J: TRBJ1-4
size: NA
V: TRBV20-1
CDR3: CSARGETGVYEKLFF
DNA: TGCAGTGCTAGGGGTGAGACAGGGGTATATGAAAAACTGTTTTTT

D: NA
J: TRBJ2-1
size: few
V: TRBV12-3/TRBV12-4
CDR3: CASSLFEGGEQFF
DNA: TGTGCCAGCAGTTTATTCGAGGGGGGTGAGCAGTTCTTC